The rows below give T cell receptor beta chains drawn from one sample of a study of regulatory T cells in long-lasting Graves disease. Using its own MiXCR run on the multiplex PCR reads, TCRdb lists one record per CDR3 protein. The sample gives 250,000 or so distinct CDR3 sequences, 20% of which show up once; over 11% is in the top ten. The sample consisted of peripheral blood mononuclear cells (PBMCs), taken at new diagnosis, from a patient treated with antithyroid drugs. All receptors derive from a female donor with Graves disease. CDR3s include the opening cysteine and the closing phenylalanine or tryptophan. Each record gives: V gene, J gene, D gene, clone size, CDR3 protein, CDR3 DNA. A D gene is named only where the DNA matches it firmly. Clone size is given for some rows only: seen once, a few or many times, or a class if the clone is expanded.

TRBV20-1,TRBJ2-2,-,many,CSAATLNTGELFF,TGCAGTGCGGCTACCTTAAACACCGGGGAGCTGTTTTTT
TRBV19,TRBJ1-6,TRBD1,many,CASSPRQGRGSPLHF,TGTGCCAGTAGTCCGAGACAGGGCCGCGGTTCACCCCTCCACTTT
TRBV19,TRBJ1-2,TRBD1,-,CASSTRQGGGYTF,TGTGCCAGTAGTACCAGACAGGGCGGGGGCTACACCTTC
TRBV7-2,TRBJ1-2,TRBD1,-,CASSLDRGNRGYGYTF,TGTGCCAGCAGCTTGGACAGGGGGAATAGAGGATATGGCTACACCTTC
TRBV18,TRBJ2-3,-,many,CASSPPLGGMDTQYF,TGTGCCAGCTCACCACCATTGGGGGGAATGGATACGCAGTATTTT
TRBV2,TRBJ2-7,TRBD2,many,CASKSSGGAYEQYF,TGTGCCAGCAAATCTAGCGGGGGGGCCTACGAGCAGTACTTC
TRBV5-6,TRBJ1-5,TRBD1,many,CASSQQGTRPQHF,TGTGCCAGCAGTCAACAGGGGACTAGGCCCCAGCATTTT
TRBV5-1,TRBJ2-1,-,many,CASSSKKGQASSYNEQFF,TGCGCCAGCAGCTCTAAAAAAGGACAAGCGAGCTCCTACAATGAGCAGTTCTTC
TRBV4-2,TRBJ2-1,TRBD2,many,CASSQEGPSGGANEQFF,TGTGCCAGCAGCCAAGAAGGTCCTAGCGGGGGGGCAAATGAGCAGTTCTTC
TRBV20-1,TRBJ2-7,-,many,CSAREAGASYEQYF,TGCAGTGCTAGAGAGGCGGGGGCGAGCTACGAGCAGTACTTC
TRBV19,TRBJ1-2,-,many,CASSTRDGLYTF,TGTGCCAGTAGTACCCGGGACGGCCTCTACACCTTC
TRBV27,TRBJ2-5,TRBD1,many,CASTPVGDRVETQYF,TGTGCCAGCACCCCGGTGGGGGACAGGGTAGAGACCCAGTACTTC
TRBV6-5,TRBJ1-1,-,many,CASSYVPGENTEAFF,TGTGCCAGCAGTTACGTCCCAGGCGAGAACACTGAAGCTTTCTTT
TRBV7-3,TRBJ2-1,TRBD1,-,CASSSGTGNLNNEQFF,TGTGCCAGCAGCTCCGGGACAGGGAACCTAAACAATGAGCAGTTCTTC
TRBV14,TRBJ2-7,TRBD1,-,CASSRSSGTGSAYEQYF,TGTGCCAGCAGCCGGTCATCCGGGACAGGGTCTGCCTACGAGCAGTACTTC
TRBV20-1,TRBJ2-7,-,many,CSARDSSPYEQYF,TGCAGTGCTAGAGATTCTAGTCCCTACGAGCAGTACTTC
TRBV5-4,TRBJ2-2,-,many,CASSEGRSNTGELFF,TGTGCCAGCAGCGAGGGACGGTCGAACACCGGGGAGCTGTTTTTT
TRBV6-1,TRBJ2-7,TRBD1,-,CASSVSPGQGSPNWEQYF,TGTGCCAGCAGTGTATCTCCGGGACAGGGGTCGCCGAACTGGGAGCAGTACTTC
TRBV20-1,TRBJ2-3,-,many,CSARDPRATSTDTQYF,TGCAGTGCTAGAGACCCTCGGGCGACTAGCACAGATACGCAGTATTTT
TRBV5-1,TRBJ2-5,-,-,CASSSDGGETQYF,TGCGCCAGCAGCTCCGATGGGGGGGAGACCCAGTACTTC
TRBV25-1,TRBJ2-5,TRBD1,few,CASSEYRTGQETQYF,TGTGCCAGCAGTGAATATCGGACAGGCCAAGAGACCCAGTACTTC
TRBV28,TRBJ2-3,TRBD2,-,CASSSGLAGYTDTQYF,TGTGCCAGCAGTTCGGGACTAGCGGGATACACAGATACGCAGTATTTT
TRBV20-1,TRBJ2-5,TRBD2,many,CSAAPSGSGETQYF,TGCAGTGCTGCCCCTAGCGGGAGTGGGGAGACCCAGTACTTC
TRBV7-9,TRBJ2-7,-,many,CASSFPDSLDEQYF,TGTGCCAGCAGCTTCCCCGACTCCCTGGACGAGCAGTACTTC
TRBV15,TRBJ1-6,-,many,CATSRDTGSPLHF,TGTGCCACCAGCAGAGATACTGGTTCACCCCTCCACTTT
TRBV20-1,TRBJ2-1,TRBD2,many,CSAPTSGIRSRNEQFF,TGCAGTGCTCCAACTAGCGGGATCCGGTCCCGAAATGAGCAGTTCTTC
TRBV6-9,TRBJ2-1,TRBD2,-,CASSSLLAGAYNEQFF,TGTGCCAGCAGTTCACTTCTAGCGGGGGCTTACAATGAGCAGTTCTTC
TRBV24-1,TRBJ1-5,TRBD1,many,CATSDPAGGNQPQHF,TGTGCCACCAGTGACCCTGCAGGGGGGAATCAGCCCCAGCATTTT
TRBV7-2,TRBJ1-4,TRBD1,many,CASSLGQEYRVANEKLFF,TGTGCCAGCAGCTTGGGACAGGAGTACAGGGTCGCTAATGAAAAACTGTTTTTT
TRBV5-4,TRBJ1-1,TRBD1,-,CASSVPGGETEAFF,TGTGCCAGCAGCGTACCAGGGGGCGAAACTGAAGCTTTCTTT
TRBV6-9,TRBJ1-2,-,many,CASSYKGNGYTF,TGTGCCAGCAGTTACAAGGGGAATGGCTACACCTTC
TRBV27,TRBJ2-7,-,-,CASSWDVKRTYEQYF,TGTGCCAGCAGTTGGGATGTCAAACGGACCTACGAGCAGTACTTC
TRBV5-1,TRBJ2-7,TRBD1,many,CASSLEGTGPYEQYF,TGCGCCAGCAGCTTGGAAGGGACAGGCCCCTACGAGCAGTACTTC
TRBV12-3/TRBV12-4,TRBJ2-1,TRBD2,many,CASSLGGGLYNEQFF,TGTGCCAGCAGTTTAGGCGGGGGGCTTTACAATGAGCAGTTCTTC
TRBV20-1,TRBJ2-3,TRBD2,many,CSARTSGDGTDTQYF,TGCAGTGCTCGGACTAGCGGGGATGGCACAGATACGCAGTATTTT
TRBV7-9,TRBJ2-5,-,many,CASSLGGWTEETQYF,TGTGCCAGCAGCTTAGGGGGGTGGACAGAAGAGACCCAGTACTTC
TRBV13,TRBJ2-7,TRBD2,many,CASSISGRGSYEQYF,TGTGCCAGCAGCATTAGCGGGCGGGGTTCCTACGAGCAGTACTTC
TRBV20-1,TRBJ2-7,-,many,CRAEGPSSYEQYF,TGCAGGGCTGAGGGGCCCAGCTCCTACGAGCAGTACTTC
TRBV19,TRBJ2-3,TRBD2,-,CAAQGEGFTDTQYF,TGTGCCGCCCAAGGGGAGGGATTCACAGATACGCAGTATTTT